The rows below give T cell receptor beta chains drawn from one sample of a study of cytomegalovirus exposure and HLA in healthy donors. TCRdb's copy holds only in-frame clones and misses some; the assay was immunoSEQ multiplex PCR. Of 200,000 or so clones listed, around four fifths were seen once; the top ten hold approximately 6.5%. The sequenced sample was PBMCs. The receptors stem from a woman between 50 and 59 years old in good health and CMV-seropositive. The CDR3 runs from the conserved cysteine through the conserved F or W. The D gene is left open where the match is weak. Size is stated for part of the rows, as once, few or many counts, or as a class when the clone is expanded.

CASSQVPVGRGQETQYF,TGCGCCAGCAGCCAGGTCCCAGTGGGGCGAGGCCAAGAGACCCAGTACTTC,NA,NA,TRBJ2-5,TRBV4-1
CASSSGQGLNTGELFF,TGTGCCAGCAGCTCGGGACAGGGACTGAACACCGGGGAGCTGTTTTTT,NA,TRBD1,TRBJ2-2,TRBV7-9
CASSSPGQPIDGYTF,TGTGCCAGCAGTTCGCCGGGACAGCCAATAGATGGCTACACCTTC,NA,TRBD1,TRBJ1-2,TRBV28
CASLGVETEAFF,TGCGCCAGCCTAGGGGTGGAAACTGAAGCTTTCTTT,NA,NA,TRBJ1-1,TRBV10-2
CASSQVQRNFKNIQYF,TGCGCCAGCAGCCAAGTCCAGCGGAACTTCAAAAACATTCAGTACTTC,NA,NA,TRBJ2-4,TRBV4-1
CASSDGTARPSNYGYTF,TGTGCCAGCAGTGACGGGACAGCCCGTCCAAGTAACTATGGCTACACCTTC,NA,TRBD1,TRBJ1-2,TRBV2
CASRAGPNTDTQYF,TGTGCCAGCAGAGCGGGACCCAACACAGATACGCAGTATTTT,NA,TRBD2,TRBJ2-3,TRBV2
CASSLGEGETQYF,TGTGCCAGCAGCTTGGGTGAGGGAGAGACCCAGTACTTC,NA,NA,TRBJ2-5,TRBV7-2
CASSYLDFGELFF,TGTGCCAGCAGTTACTTGGACTTCGGGGAGCTGTTTTTT,NA,NA,TRBJ2-2,TRBV6-6
CASSQVPGTSGPVGETQYF,TGTGCCAGCAGCCAAGTCCCCGGGACTAGCGGACCGGTGGGAGAGACCCAGTACTTC,NA,TRBD2,TRBJ2-5,TRBV4-2
CASSRGTGGLRSPLHF,TGTGCCAGCAGTAGGGGGACAGGGGGCCTCCGTTCACCCCTCCACTTT,NA,TRBD1,TRBJ1-6,TRBV13
CASSIGLAGLTYEQYF,TGCGCCAGCAGCATAGGACTAGCGGGTCTAACCTACGAGCAGTACTTC,NA,TRBD2,TRBJ2-7,TRBV5-1
CASSIRQGYYGYTF,TGTGCCAGTAGTATCCGACAGGGGTACTATGGCTACACCTTC,NA,TRBD1,TRBJ1-2,TRBV19
CSVILVKRGYEQYF,TGCAGCGTTATCCTTGTCAAGCGGGGCTACGAGCAGTACTTC,NA,TRBD2,TRBJ2-7,TRBV29-1
CASSQDLSGYGANVLTF,TGTGCCAGCAGCCAAGATCTTTCGGGGTACGGGGCCAACGTCCTGACTTTC,once,NA,TRBJ2-6,TRBV4-2
CASSLSTGGGSYEQYF,TGTGCCAGCAGTTTATCGACGGGGGGGGGAAGCTACGAGCAGTACTTC,NA,TRBD2,TRBJ2-7,TRBV27
CASARGERTDTQYF,TGTGCCAGCGCTCGGGGGGAACGCACAGATACGCAGTATTTT,NA,TRBD2,TRBJ2-3,TRBV11-3